One and the same sample provided the 27 T cell receptor beta chains below, sequenced in a study of blood T cell repertoires in COVID-19. Sequenced by immunoSEQ multiplex PCR; TCRdb stores in-frame clones only, minus some. The table shows hundreds of thousands of clones, with roughly 86% occurring only once. Sequencing input: peripheral blood. Source of these receptors: a woman aged 50 to 60 who had recovered from COVID-19.

This clone was counted between two and nine times. The chain uses TRBV11-2 and TRBJ2-5; D unclear. The CDR3 covers 15 residues. Trimming took 2 bases from V and 0 from J, leaving 10 bases between them. CDR1 and CDR2 from the germline V gene are SGHAT and FQNNGV. The CDR3 sequence: CASSLNAHHQETQYF. The CDR3 bases are TGTGCCAGCAGCTTAAACGCACACCACCAAGAGACCCAGTACTTC.

CDR3 sequence reads: CASSQDLGTYNSGNTIYF. CDR3 bases: TGCGCCAGCAGCCAAGATCTGGGGACTTACAACTCTGGAAACACCATATATTTT. The chain links TRBV4-3 to TRBJ1-3; weak D call: TRBD1 (5 bases). V lost 0 bases and J lost 0, with 15 bases in between. The CDR3 runs to 18 residues. CDR1 LGHNA and CDR2 YSLEER come from the germline V gene.

The chain combines TRBV7-3 with TRBJ2-1; TRBD2 aligns across 9 bases. Germline CDR1 SGHTA, CDR2 FQGTGA. The J segment lost 8 bases and the V segment lost 5 bases, leaving 7 bases of the junction unmatched. This CDR3 has 14 residues. CDR3 region: CASSQIGTSHEQFF. DNA for the CDR3: TGTGCCAGCAGCCAGATAGGGACTAGCCATGAGCAGTTCTTC.

This chain links TRBV9 with TRBJ2-1; 11 bases line up with TRBD2. The CDR3 is 16 residues long. V gave up 3 bases and J gave up 6 bases; unmatched junction bases: 8. Germline V CDR1 and CDR2: SGDLS, YYNGEE. The CDR3 region has the DNA TGTGCCAGCAGCGGGGGGACTAGCGGCGGAGGCAATGAGCAGTTCTTC. Amino acid sequence: CASSGGTSGGGNEQFF.

The chain employs TRBV11-2 and TRBJ2-3, with 8 bases fitting TRBD2. The CDR3 has 16 residues. V trimming: 5 bases; J trimming: 6 bases; junction bases outside the gene matches: 13. Germline CDR1 SGHAT, CDR2 FQNNGV. The CDR3 DNA reads as TGTGCCAGCAGCCCGTCCCTAGCGGGCACAGCGGATACGCAGTATTTT. Encoded protein: CASSPSLAGTADTQYF.

The rearrangement uses TRBV6-5 and TRBJ2-3; D might be TRBD2 (5 bases). Germline V CDR1 and CDR2: MNHEY, SVGAGI. The CDR3 covers 12 residues. V dropped 8 bases and J dropped 6 bases, with 12 bases sitting between them. The CDR3 reads CASSEASDTQYF. In DNA form, the CDR3 reads TGTGCCAGCTCGGAGGCCTCGGATACGCAGTATTTT.

This clone was counted a few times. CDR3 residues: CASTPGNQPQHF. As DNA, the CDR3 is TGTGCCAGCACCCCAGGAAATCAGCCCCAGCATTTT. The chain couples TRBV28 to TRBJ1-5; the D is unclear. Trimming left V 7 bases short and J 4 bases short, with 8 bases between. The CDR3 contains 12 residues. The V gene's germline CDR1 is MDHEN and CDR2 SYDVKM.

The chain carries TRBV25-1 and TRBJ2-7; the match to TRBD1 covers 7 bases. In germline, CDR1 is MGHDK, CDR2 SYGVNS. The CDR3 has 15 amino acids. The ends lost 1 base at V and 0 bases at J; junction bases unmatched: 3. The CDR3 sequence is CASSESRGPSYEQYF. The CDR3 coding sequence is TGTGCCAGCAGTGAATCGAGGGGGCCCTCCTACGAGCAGTACTTC.

The chain has TRBV28 and TRBJ2-1; the match to TRBD2 covers 7 bases. CDR1 and CDR2 from the germline V gene are MDHEN and SYDVKM. V dropped 3 bases and J dropped 3; count of bases not matched to a gene: 5. The CDR3 spans 15 residues. The CDR3 sequence is CASSFGGSYYNEQFF. In DNA form, the CDR3 reads TGTGCCAGCAGTTTCGGCGGGAGTTACTACAATGAGCAGTTCTTC.

The rearrangement uses TRBV28 and TRBJ1-5, with a weak D call TRBD1 (5 bases). The V gene lost 7 bases and the J gene lost 3 bases, with 13 bases spanning the gap. Germline V lookup: CDR1 MDHEN, CDR2 SYDVKM. This CDR3 has 14 amino acids. The CDR3 loop is CASTDRDHNQPQHF. The CDR3 DNA reads TGTGCCAGCACCGACAGAGACCACAATCAGCCCCAGCATTTT. Looking up the rest from reference TRBV28 and TRBJ1-5 gives the full variable domain: DVKVTQSSRYLVKRTGEKVFLECVQDMDHENMFWYRQDPGLGLRLIYFSYDVKMKEKGDIPEGYSVSREKKERFSLILESASTNQTSMYLCASTDRDHNQPQHFGDGTRLSIL.

The rearrangement links TRBV9 to TRBJ1-1; a possible D gene is TRBD1 (5 bases). Germline V gives CDR1 SGDLS, CDR2 YYNGEE. There are 17 residues in the CDR3. V was cut by 3 bases and J by 3 bases, with 21 bases left in between. As DNA, the CDR3 is TGTGCCAGCAGCGAGCGGGGGAGCTGGGCAGGCGACACTGAAGCTTTCTTT. Encoded protein: CASSERGSWAGDTEAFF.

The chain carries TRBV7-6 and TRBJ2-1, with 8 bases lining up with TRBD2. CDR3 length equals 17 residues. J gave up 4 bases and V 2 bases, and 10 bases lay outside the gene matches. Germline V lookup: CDR1 SGHVS, CDR2 FNYEAQ. The CDR3 DNA follows: TGTGCCAGCAGCTTACGTGGGCGGGGGGCCGCGTACAATGAGCAGTTCTTC. This sequence encodes CASSLRGRGAAYNEQFF.

J is TRBJ1-1 and V is TRBV7-9, with D perhaps matching TRBD1 (5 bases). The CDR3 length is 12 residues. V was cut by 7 bases and J by 7 bases, with 13 bases left in between. Germline V gives CDR1 SEHNR, CDR2 FQNEAQ (reference sequence). This CDR3 is CASTSPGVEAFF. The CDR3 bases are TGTGCCAGCACCTCACCGGGGGTTGAAGCTTTCTTT.

This rearrangement joins TRBV7-2 to TRBJ1-4; TRBD1 matches 9 bases. V was clipped by 5 bases and J by 9 bases; unmatched bases: 10. Germline V CDR1 and CDR2: SGHTA, FQGNSA. The CDR3 is 15 amino acids. The CDR3 is CASSGGRTGVQKLFF. For the CDR3, the DNA is TGTGCCAGCAGCGGGGGAAGGACAGGGGTTCAAAAACTGTTTTTT.

This chain links TRBV7-2 with TRBJ2-7; D unresolved. Trimming left V 1 base short and J 2 bases short, with 6 bases between. From germline, CDR1 is SGHTA and CDR2 FQGNSA. This CDR3 contains 13 residues. CDR3 region: CASSLDGPYEQYF. CDR3 DNA: TGTGCCAGCAGCTTAGATGGGCCCTACGAGCAGTACTTC.

J is TRBJ1-2 and V is TRBV5-1; tentative D call: TRBD1 (6 bases). The ends were cut back, 0 bases at V and 7 bases at J, with 13 bases in the middle. Germline V gene data show CDR1 as SGHRS and CDR2 as YFSETQ. CDR3 length: 14 amino acids. CDR3 sequence reads: CASSLEIGGSGYTF. CDR3 DNA: TGCGCCAGCAGCTTGGAGATAGGGGGTTCTGGCTACACCTTC.

The J gene is TRBJ1-2, the V gene TRBV6-2 or TRBV6-3, with 9 bases that match TRBD1. This CDR3 region has 14 residues. Trimming took 5 bases from V and 3 from J; bases not matched to a gene: 4. CDR1 and CDR2 (germline): MNHEY, SVGEGT. Here the CDR3 reads CASSRRTGDYGYTF. The DNA for the CDR3 is TGTGCCAGCAGTAGGAGGACAGGGGACTATGGCTACACCTTC.

The V and J genes are TRBV5-4 and TRBJ2-5, with 10 bases identical to TRBD2. Trimming at V came to 0 bases and at J to 5 bases, leaving 16 bases not matched to a gene. Germline CDR1 SGHNT, CDR2 YYREEE (reference sequence). The CDR3 extends over 19 amino acids. The CDR3 loop reads CASSLDRSSQRGGVETQYF. Written as DNA, the CDR3 is TGTGCCAGCAGCTTGGACCGTTCGTCTCAGCGGGGGGGCGTTGAGACCCAGTACTTC.

J is TRBJ2-7 and V is TRBV5-1; 7 bases fit TRBD1. Germline values: CDR1 SGHRS, CDR2 YFSETQ. With V trimmed by 4 bases and J by 2 bases, 6 bases remained unmatched. This CDR3 has 14 amino acids. The CDR3 bases are TGCGCCAGCAGCCAACAGGGGAACACCTACGAGCAGTACTTC. This sequence encodes CASSQQGNTYEQYF. The whole variable domain, filled in from reference TRBV5-1 and TRBJ2-7, reads KAGVTQTPRYLIKTRGQQVTLSCSPISGHRSVSWYQQTPGQGLQFLFEYFSETQRNKGNFPGRFSGRQFSNSRSEMNVSTLELGDSALYLCASSQQGNTYEQYFGPGTRLTVT.

The J gene is TRBJ2-5, the V gene TRBV6-5, with 10 bases that match TRBD2. Germline CDR1 MNHEY, CDR2 SVGAGI. CDR3 length equals 15 residues. V lost 6 bases to trimming and J lost 4 bases; unmatched junction nucleotides: 8. This CDR3 is CASRDGAGGIETQYF. DNA for the CDR3: TGTGCCAGCAGGGATGGAGCGGGGGGGATAGAGACCCAGTACTTC.

This chain joins TRBV28 and TRBJ2-7; 8 nucleotides match TRBD1. Germline CDR1 and CDR2: MDHEN and SYDVKM. Trimming at V came to 1 base and at J to 3 bases, leaving 5 bases not matched to a gene. The CDR3 is 15 residues long. The DNA for the CDR3 is TGTGCCAGCAGTTTATCCGGACAGGGTTACTACGAGCAGTACTTC. Translated: CASSLSGQGYYEQYF.

CDR3 coding DNA: TGTGCCACCAGATCCACAGAGACCGGCTATGGCTACACCTTC. Translating gives CATRSTETGYGYTF. The chain joins TRBV15 to TRBJ1-2; D not certain. The CDR3 is 14 residues long. The V gene's germline CDR1 is LNHNV and CDR2 YYDKDF (reference sequence). Trimming removed 6 bases at V and 4 bases at J, with 15 bases between.

V gene TRBV27 combines with J gene TRBJ1-2; maybe TRBD1 (5 bases). Germline V CDR1 and CDR2: MNHEY, SMNVEV (reference sequence). V was cut by 3 bases and J by 8 bases, with 13 bases left in between. The CDR3 consists of 13 residues. CDR3 nucleotides: TGTGCCAGCAGTTTTCTAGGAGGGGAAGGCTACACCTTC. It specifies CASSFLGGEGYTF.

V gene TRBV15 combines with J gene TRBJ1-4; D is uncertain. There are 19 residues in the CDR3. Trimming left V 0 bases short and J 2 bases short, with 19 bases between. Per the germline V gene, CDR1 is LNHNV and CDR2 is YYDKDF (reference sequence). DNA for the CDR3: TGTGCCACCAGCAGAGATCATTTTACGGATTTGAGGACTAATGAAAAACTGTTTTTT. Protein sequence: CATSRDHFTDLRTNEKLFF.

This chain connects TRBV7-2 to TRBJ2-7; 10 bases align to TRBD1. Trimming at V came to 2 bases and at J to 6 bases, leaving 4 bases not matched to a gene. The V gene's germline CDR1 is SGHTA and CDR2 FQGNSA. CDR3 length: 14 amino acids. The CDR3 sequence is CASSLTGTGVEQYF. The CDR3 bases are TGTGCCAGCAGCTTAACCGGGACAGGGGTCGAGCAGTACTTC.

This clone was observed a handful of times. V gene TRBV5-6 combines with J gene TRBJ1-2; D is perhaps TRBD1 (6 bases). CDR3 length: 13 residues. Per germline, CDR1 SGHDT and CDR2 YYEEEE. The V end was cut by 6 bases, the J end by 2 bases, with 11 bases between. CDR3 sequence: CASTFRGNYGYTF. The CDR3 coding sequence is TGTGCCAGCACGTTCAGGGGAAACTATGGCTACACCTTC. The variable domain in full, with the rest retrieved from reference TRBV5-6 and TRBJ1-2, is DAGVTQSPTHLIKTRGQQVTLRCSPKSGHDTVSWYQQALGQGPQFIFQYYEEEERQRGNFPDRFSGHQFPNYSSELNVNALLLGDSALYLCASTFRGNYGYTFGSGTRLTVV.

The gene calls are TRBV11-3 and TRBJ2-7; no reliable D call. Germline CDR1 is SGHNT and CDR2 is YENEEA. Trimming cost V 4 bases and J 3 bases, with 10 bases left between them. This CDR3 spans 13 amino acids. The CDR3 protein is CASSSRSSYEQYF. The CDR3 DNA follows: TGTGCCAGCAGCTCCCGATCTAGCTACGAGCAGTACTTC. The full variable domain, with the rest looked up from reference TRBV11-3 and TRBJ2-7, is EAGVVQSPRYKIIEKKQPVAFWCNPISGHNTLYWYLQNLGQGPELLIRYENEEAVDDSQLPKDRFSAERLKGVDSTLKIQPAELGDSAVYLCASSSRSSYEQYFGPGTRLTVT.